The 28 T cell receptor beta chains reported below all come from one sample, sequenced in a study of blood T cell repertoires in COVID-19. The data were produced by immunoSEQ multiplex PCR, yet TCRdb's version contains in-frame clones alone and is incomplete. This repertoire shows around 250,000 clones, 80% to 90% found once; its top ten account for about 2.9%. Sequences were obtained from PBMCs or T cells enriched from blood (not recorded which). These receptors all come from a woman between 35 and 50 years old who had been exposed to COVID-19.

A word on this clone: The junction departs from germline at one end; a sequencing error may be responsible. The rearrangement uses TRBV5-1 and TRBJ1-2; 7 positions agree with TRBD1. Germline V gene lookup returns CDR1 SGHRS and CDR2 YFSETQ. The CDR3 spans 15 residues. The CDR3 here is CASSPDRDPYYGYTF. CDR3 DNA sequence: TGTGCCAGCAGCCCCGACAGGGACCCATACTATGGCTACACCTTC.

This sequence joins TRBV11-3 and TRBJ1-4, with D perhaps TRBD1 (6 bases). The CDR3 contains 12 residues. Trimming took 5 bases from V and 8 from J, leaving 9 bases between them. The germline V gene encodes CDR1 SGHNT and CDR2 YENEEA. For the CDR3, the DNA is TGTGCCAGCAGCGCAAGGGGGGAAAAACTGTTTTTT. It translates to CASSARGEKLFF.

The chain recombines TRBV30 with TRBJ2-7; D not resolved. The CDR3 covers 13 residues. Germline V gene lookup returns CDR1 GTSNPN and CDR2 SVGIG (reference sequence). V was clipped by 1 base and J by 0 bases, with 7 bases between them. CDR3 DNA sequence: TGTGCCTGGAGTGACGGTTTCTCCTACGAGCAGTACGTC. Its translation is CAWSDGFSYEQYV.

The chain is built from TRBV19 and TRBJ1-5; TRBD1 agrees at 7 bases. J lost 2 bases, V lost 8 bases, and 12 bases had no gene match. This CDR3 contains 16 residues. Germline CDR1 reads LNHDA; CDR2 reads SQIVND (reference sequence). The CDR3 protein is CASSLGGTGGNQPQHF. CDR3 nucleotides: TGTGCCAGTTCATTGGGCGGTACAGGGGGCAATCAGCCCCAGCATTTT. The full variable domain, its missing parts supplied by reference TRBV19 and TRBJ1-5, is DGGITQSPKYLFRKEGQNVTLSCEQNLNHDAMYWYRQDPGQGLRLIYYSQIVNDFQKGDIAEGYSVSREKKESFPLTVTSAQKNPTAFYLCASSLGGTGGNQPQHFGDGTRLSIL.

The CDR3 sequence is CASSEFRAVGNQPQHF. The CDR3 DNA sequence: TGTGCCAGCAGTGAATTCAGGGCGGTAGGGAATCAGCCCCAGCATTTT. The chain couples TRBV2 to TRBJ1-5, with a tentative D call TRBD1 (5 bases). Deletions cut 2 bases from V and 4 bases from J, with 15 bases between. The CDR3 covers 16 residues. Per germline, CDR1 SNHLY and CDR2 FYNNEI.

This chain joins TRBV11-3 and TRBJ1-6; D is unresolved. V was cut by 2 bases and J by 9 bases, with 8 bases left in between. There are 13 residues in the CDR3. CDR1 is SGHNT and CDR2 is YENEEA in the germline V gene. The DNA for the CDR3 is TGTGCCAGCAGCTTATCGGGTGCTTCACCCCTCCACTTT. As protein: CASSLSGASPLHF.

This clone has more than one count but fewer than ten. The rearrangement joins TRBV2 to TRBJ2-1, with D maybe TRBD2 (6 bases). This CDR3 region has 15 residues. The V end lost 10 bases, the J end lost 6 bases, and 22 bases lay between the germline ends. Germline assignment: CDR1 SNHLY and CDR2 FYNNEI. The CDR3 nucleotides are TGTGCCACCCGGTTTCGGGAGCACGTAGGCAATGAGCAGTTCTTC. As protein: CATRFREHVGNEQFF.

The V call is TRBV25-1, the J call TRBJ2-1; the D is unclear. Trimming shortened V by 3 bases and J by 7 bases, and 7 bases separated the two germline ends. From germline, CDR1 is MGHDK and CDR2 SYGVNS. This CDR3 comprises 12 residues. As DNA, the CDR3 is TGTGCCAGCAGTGAGTCGAGTAATGAGCAGTTCTTC. Amino acid sequence: CASSESSNEQFF.

The J gene is TRBJ1-1, the V gene TRBV2, with D possibly TRBD1 on 5 matching bases. CDR3 length: 15 amino acids. Looked up from germline, CDR1 is SNHLY and CDR2 is FYNNEI. The ends were cut back, 4 bases at V and 0 bases at J, with 12 bases in the middle. The CDR3 DNA sequence: TGTGCCAGCAGTGGGGGCAACAGTCTGAACACTGAAGCTTTCTTT. Translated, it gives CASSGGNSLNTEAFF.

The chain couples TRBV28 to TRBJ1-2; D gene uncertain. CDR3 size: 12 residues. V was trimmed by 2 bases and J by 6 bases, leaving 7 bases between them. CDR1 is MDHEN, CDR2 SYDVKM, per germline. DNA of the CDR3: TGTGCCAGCAGTTTAGGGCCAGATGGCTACACCTTC. Amino acid sequence: CASSLGPDGYTF.

This chain uses TRBV27 with TRBJ1-3, with D perhaps TRBD1 (6 bases). Trimming left V 3 bases short and J 3 bases short, with 9 bases between. Germline V lookup: CDR1 MNHEY, CDR2 SMNVEV (reference sequence). This CDR3 has 14 amino acids. The CDR3 protein is CASSFSGVGNTIYF. The CDR3 DNA follows: TGTGCCAGCAGTTTTTCAGGGGTTGGAAACACCATATATTTT.

A remark on this clone: At one end the junction does not follow the germline gene, possibly because of a read error. The rearrangement links TRBV5-1 to TRBJ1-5; D remains unclear. Per germline, CDR1 SGHRS and CDR2 YFSETQ. CDR3 length equals 14 residues. In DNA form, the CDR3 reads TGTGCCAGCAGCTTGGAACCAAGCGATCAGCCCCAGCATTTT. Protein sequence: CASSLEPSDQPQHF.

This clone was seen just once. This chain links TRBV4-2 with TRBJ2-1; 8 bases line up with TRBD2. The ends lost 4 bases at V and 3 bases at J; junction bases unmatched: 8. The CDR3 covers 16 residues. Germline CDR1 is LGHNA and CDR2 is YNFKEQ. DNA for the CDR3: TGTGCCAGCAGCCTGGAAGCGGGGGCCCACTACAATGAGCAGTTCTTC. The encoded protein is CASSLEAGAHYNEQFF.

The V and J genes are TRBV7-2 and TRBJ2-3; D is perhaps TRBD2 (6 bases). Germline CDR1 and CDR2: SGHTA and FQGNSA. Trimming left V 5 bases short and J 1 base short, with 13 bases between. CDR3 length: 15 residues. This CDR3 reads CASSPGDSRTDTQYF. CDR3 sequence (DNA): TGTGCCAGCAGCCCTGGGGACTCACGCACAGATACGCAGTATTTT.

This sequence joins TRBV4-3 and TRBJ2-7, with a possible D match to TRBD2 (6 bases). V shed 0 bases and J shed 2 bases, with 17 bases lying between them. Per germline, CDR1 LGHNA and CDR2 YSLEER. The CDR3 runs to 17 residues. CDR3 sequence reads: CASSQELASRGPYEQYF. The CDR3 bases are TGCGCCAGCAGCCAAGAACTAGCCAGTCGAGGACCCTACGAGCAGTACTTC.

The chain couples TRBV7-9 to TRBJ1-5; unclear D gene. This CDR3 region has 17 residues. CDR1 and CDR2 (germline): SEHNR, FQNEAQ (reference sequence). V gave up 3 bases and J gave up 0 bases, with 15 bases separating them. The CDR3 sequence is CASSLSGGSYSNQPQHF. CDR3 DNA sequence: TGTGCCAGCAGCTTGAGCGGCGGCAGCTATAGCAATCAGCCCCAGCATTTT.

This chain links TRBV7-9 with TRBJ2-7; TRBD2 matches 7 bases. V was pared by 5 bases and J by 2 bases, with 12 bases of the junction left unmatched. Germline loops: CDR1 SEHNR, CDR2 FQNEAQ (reference sequence). This CDR3 is 16 amino acids long. This chain's CDR3 is CASSPGGPYRAYEQYF. In DNA, the CDR3 is TGTGCCAGCAGCCCGGGGGGTCCCTACCGTGCCTACGAGCAGTACTTC.

This clone came up once. V and J are TRBV28 and TRBJ2-7; 10 bases map to TRBD2. The CDR3 runs to 16 residues. After removal of 3 bases from V and 4 bases from J, the junction contained 9 bases not matched to a gene. From germline, CDR1 is MDHEN and CDR2 SYDVKM. CDR3 amino acids: CASSFSRASGRYEQYV. In DNA form, the CDR3 reads TGTGCCAGCAGTTTTTCTAGGGCTAGCGGGAGATACGAGCAGTACGTC.

This chain joins TRBV11-3 and TRBJ2-5, with TRBD2 matching over 10 bases. Trimming removed 3 bases from V and 5 bases from J; junction bases left unmatched: 9. Germline V CDR1 and CDR2: SGHNT, YENEEA. The length of the CDR3 is 16 residues. CDR3 in DNA: TGTGCCAGCAGCTTGTGGGCTAGCGGGAGAGGGGAGACCCAGTACTTC. It translates to CASSLWASGRGETQYF.

The V and J genes are TRBV11-3 and TRBJ2-3; TRBD2 is a possible D gene (5 bases). The CDR3 is 18 residues long. V lost 1 base, J lost 6 bases, and 23 bases lay in between. From germline, CDR1 is SGHNT and CDR2 YENEEA. The CDR3 DNA is TGTGCCAGCAGCTTAGGGCGCATCCTCGGACTGGGTGGGGATACGCAGTATTTT. This gives the protein CASSLGRILGLGGDTQYF.

V gene TRBV2 combines with J gene TRBJ2-1; TRBD2 aligns across 10 bases. Unmatched junction bases numbered 10, after V lost 10 bases and J lost 1 base. The CDR3 covers 16 residues. Germline CDR1 and CDR2: SNHLY and FYNNEI. For the CDR3, the DNA is TGTGCCACTAGAGGCCTAGCGGGAGTATCCTACAATGAGCAGTTCTTC. Translated: CATRGLAGVSYNEQFF.

This chain uses TRBV2 with TRBJ1-1; D is unclear. The CDR3 extends over 15 amino acids. V dropped 6 bases and J dropped 0 bases, with 14 bases sitting between them. In germline, CDR1 is SNHLY, CDR2 FYNNEI. CDR3 in DNA: TGTGCCAGCAGACGCGACGCGGGTATGAACACTGAAGCTTTCTTT. Translation: CASRRDAGMNTEAFF.

This chain joins TRBV20-1 and TRBJ1-1; D may be TRBD1 (6 bases). V lost 3 bases, J lost 11 bases, and 13 bases lay in between. CDR3 length: 11 residues. CDR1 and CDR2 from the germline V gene are DFQATT and SNEGSKA (reference sequence). CDR3 protein: CSASRGNWAFF. In DNA, the CDR3 is TGCAGTGCTAGCAGGGGAAATTGGGCTTTCTTT.

The V call is TRBV11-2, the J call TRBJ1-1; D possibly corresponds to TRBD1 (6 bases). CDR3 size: 15 residues. Trimming stripped 0 bases from V and 4 bases from J, with 12 bases between. The V gene's germline CDR1 is SGHAT and CDR2 FQNNGV. CDR3 region: CASSLEGALITEAFF. DNA for the CDR3: TGTGCCAGCAGCTTAGAGGGGGCGCTGATCACTGAAGCTTTCTTT.

The chain is built from TRBV21-1 and TRBJ2-7; TRBD2 was called by the table and not checked on the DNA. TRBV21-1 is shown as a pseudogene. The CDR3 has 18 amino acids. The CDR3 here is CASSKARRGIGSLYEQYV. As DNA, the CDR3 is TGTGCCAGCAGCAAAGCCAGGAGGGGAATAGGGTCTCTCTACGAGCAGTACGTC.

The chain is built from TRBV19 and TRBJ2-3, with 11 nucleotides matching TRBD2. This CDR3 has 14 amino acids. Germline V gene data show CDR1 as LNHDA and CDR2 as SQIVND (reference sequence). Trimming cost V 10 bases and J 4 bases; bases outside gene matches: 7. CDR3 sequence reads: CATCSGGAADTQYF. As DNA, the CDR3 is TGTGCCACTTGTAGCGGGGGGGCGGCAGATACGCAGTATTTT.

V usage is TRBV12-3 or TRBV12-4 and J usage is TRBJ1-2; possibly TRBD1 for D (6 bases). V lost 3 bases and J 8 bases, leaving 13 bases between the germline ends. This CDR3 contains 13 residues. CDR3 sequence (DNA): TGTGCCAGCAGTTTCCAGGGGATTACGGGCTACACCTTC. Protein sequence: CASSFQGITGYTF.

J is TRBJ2-2 and V is TRBV10-3; D is possibly TRBD1 (6 bases). CDR1 ENHRY and CDR2 SYGVKD come from the germline V gene. The CDR3 has 15 amino acids. Trimming took 4 bases from V and 5 from J, leaving 14 bases between them. In DNA, the CDR3 is TGTGCCATCAGTGCAATACAGGGCGGAACCGGGGAGCTGTTTTTT. Encoded protein: CAISAIQGGTGELFF.